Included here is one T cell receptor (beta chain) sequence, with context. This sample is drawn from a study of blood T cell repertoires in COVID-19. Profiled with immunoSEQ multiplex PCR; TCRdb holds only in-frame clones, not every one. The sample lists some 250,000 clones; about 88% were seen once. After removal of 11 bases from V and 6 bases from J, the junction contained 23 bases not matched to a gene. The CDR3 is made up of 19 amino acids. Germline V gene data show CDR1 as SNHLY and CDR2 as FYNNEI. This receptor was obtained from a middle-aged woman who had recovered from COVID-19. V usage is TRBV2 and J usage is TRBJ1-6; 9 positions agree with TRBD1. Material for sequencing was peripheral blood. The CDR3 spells CAASSPAGTGTLVNSPLHF. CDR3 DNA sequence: TGTGCCGCCAGCAGCCCGGCGGGGACAGGGACTTTAGTTAATTCACCCCTCCACTTT.